This is a list of T cell receptor beta chains from one sample in a study of T-cell reconstitution after alpha-beta-depleted transplantation in children. TCRdb itself ran the PCR reads through MiXCR, one entry per CDR3 protein. This table has a few hundred thousand distinct CDR3 sequences, around 20% appearing once. This material consisted of PBMCs, mostly from graft donor cells, taken 180 days after TCRalphabeta/CD19-depleted stem cell transplant. The source of these receptors is a male patient between 10 and 17 years old who had a stem cell transplant for acute lymphoblastic leukemia, so the T cells may come from the graft donor. Each CDR3 is given with its conserved first and last residue. Fields, in order: D gene, V gene, J gene, clone size, CDR3 DNA, CDR3 protein. The D gene is left open where the match is weak. Size is omitted from some rows. Given values are once, few, many or a class for expanded clones.

>-|TRBV6-5|TRBJ2-3|few
TGCACCTCTAAGGGGGGGACAGATACGCAGTATTTT
CTSKGGTDTQYF
>-|TRBV4-2|TRBJ2-5|few
TGTGCCAGCAGCCAACAAGAGACCCAGTACTTC
CASSQQETQYF
>TRBD2|TRBV4-1|TRBJ2-5|-
TGCGCCAGCAGCCAAGTCGGGAGGGTCACGAAGACCCAGTACTTC
CASSQVGRVTKTQYF
>TRBD1|TRBV9|TRBJ2-7|few
TGTGCCAGCAGCGTTTCGGGGGACAGGCCGAATTACGAGCAGTACTTC
CASSVSGDRPNYEQYF
>-|TRBV20-1|TRBJ1-2|-
TGCAGTGCTAGAAATCCCGGTTTATATGGGGGGGACCTTTATGGCTACACCTTC
CSARNPGLYGGDLYGYTF
>TRBD2|TRBV7-9|TRBJ2-1|-
TGTGCCAGCAGCCCATACCATAGCGGGAGAGAGGGGAATGAGCAGTTCTTC
CASSPYHSGREGNEQFF
>-|TRBV5-1|TRBJ2-3|many
TGCGCCAGCAGCTTGATCGGAGATACGCAGTATTTT
CASSLIGDTQYF
>-|TRBV27|TRBJ1-4|few
TGTGCCAGCACCACCTTGGGGAGCGAAAAACTGTTTTTT
CASTTLGSEKLFF
>-|TRBV3-1|TRBJ2-1|few
TGTGCCACCGCCGCTCGTACGAACTACAATGAGCAGTTCTTC
CATAARTNYNEQFF
>TRBD2|TRBV20-1|TRBJ2-1|-
TGCAGTGCTAGGCCCTTACTAGCGGGAGTCCACAATGAGCAGTTCTTC
CSARPLLAGVHNEQFF
>TRBD2|TRBV7-9|TRBJ2-7|-
TGTGCCAGCAGCACCACTAGCGGGGCCTACGAGCAGTACTTC
CASSTTSGAYEQYF
>TRBD2|TRBV5-1|TRBJ2-3|once
TGCGCCAGCAGCCTGGGACTAGCGGGAGCCCCAGATACGCAGTATTTT
CASSLGLAGAPDTQYF
>TRBD2|TRBV27|TRBJ2-7|-
TGTGCCAGTCAGACTAGCGGGAAGACCTACGAGCAGTACTTC
CASQTSGKTYEQYF
>TRBD2|TRBV12-3/TRBV12-4|TRBJ2-5|-
TGTGCCAGCAGTCTTCGGACTAGCGGGAGGTACCAAGAGACCCAGTACTTC
CASSLRTSGRYQETQYF
>-|TRBV9|TRBJ2-3|few
TGTGCCAGCAGTCGACTCGTCGCAGATACGCAGTATTTT
CASSRLVADTQYF
>-|TRBV15|TRBJ2-7|few
TGTGCCACCAGCACCGGGGGAATCAAGAACGAGCAGTACTTC
CATSTGGIKNEQYF
>-|TRBV19|TRBJ2-7|few
TGTGCCAGTAGTTTCGGATACAACGCCTACGAGCAGTACTTC
CASSFGYNAYEQYF
>-|TRBV6-2/TRBV6-3|TRBJ2-1|few
TGTGCCAGCAGTTATTGGGATGAGCAGTTCTTC
CASSYWDEQFF
>-|TRBV6-5|TRBJ2-1|few
TGTGCCAGCAGTTACGACAGATCAGGATCCAATGAGCAGTTCTTC
CASSYDRSGSNEQFF
>-|TRBV7-9|TRBJ1-5|-
TGTGCCAGCAGCGAAACTGGGGGCAGGGAGCCCCAGCATTTT
CASSETGGREPQHF
>-|TRBV14|TRBJ1-4|-
TGTGCCAGCAGCCGACGTCAGGGTACTGCTAATGAAAAACTGTTTTTT
CASSRRQGTANEKLFF
>-|TRBV5-1|TRBJ1-1|-
TGCGCCAGCAGCTTGGAAACGGGGCCGAACACTGAAGCTTTCTTT
CASSLETGPNTEAFF
>TRBD1|TRBV7-6|TRBJ2-6|-
TGTGCCAGCAGCTGGGGGGACAGGGCTTTGTCCTCTGGGGCCAACGTCCTGACTTTC
CASSWGDRALSSGANVLTF
>-|TRBV14|TRBJ2-7|-
TGTGCCAGCAGTGGGCAGAGGTTGCTCGAGCAGTACTTC
CASSGQRLLEQYF
>TRBD1|TRBV6-5|TRBJ2-1|-
TGTGCCAGCAGTTACCTGACAGGGCTATACAATGAGCAGTTCTTC
CASSYLTGLYNEQFF
>TRBD2|TRBV9|TRBJ2-3|-
TGTGCCAGCAGCGCCCGGGGGTCGGGGGGGGCTAGCACAGATACGCAGTATTTT
CASSARGSGGASTDTQYF
>TRBD2|TRBV7-8|TRBJ2-7|many
TGTGCCAGCAGCTTAGCCGGGAGGTACGAGCAGTACTTC
CASSLAGRYEQYF
>TRBD1|TRBV29-1|TRBJ2-7|-
TGCAGCGTCCGTGGGACAGTAACCTACGAGCAGTACTTC
CSVRGTVTYEQYF
>-|TRBV2|TRBJ2-2|-
TGTGCCAGCAGTGCAACGGGACACCGTTTAGCGAACACCGGGGAGCTGTTTTTT
CASSATGHRLANTGELFF
>TRBD2|TRBV11-2|TRBJ2-7|few
TGTGCCAGCAGCTTAGGAATAGCGGGGGAACCCGGAGTGTCCTACGAGCAGTACTTC
CASSLGIAGEPGVSYEQYF
>-|TRBV29-1|TRBJ1-5|-
TGCGGAGGAGGAGAGGGCGGTCAGCCCCAGCATTTT
CGGGEGGQPQHF
>-|TRBV18|TRBJ2-1|-
TGTGCCAGCTCACCGCCGGTAACAGGTGAGCAGTTCTTC
CASSPPVTGEQFF
>-|TRBV5-6|TRBJ1-1|-
TGTGCCAGCAGCTGGGGCGCGGCGAAAGCTTTCTTT
CASSWGAAKAFF
>TRBD2|TRBV7-3|TRBJ2-1|few
TGTGCCAGCAGTTTTTCCCATGGGGGAGGGCCATCTCGCTACAATGAGCAGTTCTTC
CASSFSHGGGPSRYNEQFF
>TRBD2|TRBV24-1|TRBJ2-5|-
TGTGCCACCATATTACTAGCGGGGCAAGAGACCCAGTACTTC
CATILLAGQETQYF
>-|TRBV27|TRBJ1-5|-
TGTGCCAGCAGTTTAGTGGGGGCGTCTCAGCCCCAGCATTTT
CASSLVGASQPQHF
>-|TRBV13|TRBJ1-1|few
TGTGCCAGCAGCTTAGGTAGTAGTGAAGCTTTCTTT
CASSLGSSEAFF
>TRBD1|TRBV28|TRBJ2-2|few
TGTGCCAGCAGTTTAGTACCCTCGGGGACAGGTAGCACCGGGGAGCTGTTTTTT
CASSLVPSGTGSTGELFF
>TRBD2|TRBV5-1|TRBJ2-1|many
TGCGCCAGCAGCGCCCGACTAGCGGGAGTGGATGAGCAGTTCTTC
CASSARLAGVDEQFF
>-|TRBV29-1|TRBJ1-1|many
TGCAGCGTGTTGGGGGGGGACACTGAAGCTTTCTTT
CSVLGGDTEAFF
>-|TRBV12-3/TRBV12-4|TRBJ2-1|few
TGTGCCGTTTCCGGGACTTCCTCCAATGAGCAGTTCTTC
CAVSGTSSNEQFF
>-|TRBV11-1|TRBJ2-7|-
TGTGCCAGCAGCGCACTTACAGGGATATACGAGCAGTACTTC
CASSALTGIYEQYF
>-|TRBV18|TRBJ1-1|few
TGTGCCAGCTCACCACCCGAGGGTAACACTGAAGCTTTCTTT
CASSPPEGNTEAFF
>-|TRBV15|TRBJ1-2|-
TGTGCCACCAGCACCTCTAGGCAGGCTGCTAACTATGGCTACACCTTC
CATSTSRQAANYGYTF
>-|TRBV7-9|TRBJ1-2|-
TGTGCCAGCAGCGGTCTGGTGGGGACATGGAATGGCTACACCTTC
CASSGLVGTWNGYTF
>-|TRBV7-3|TRBJ2-3|-
TGTGCCAGCAGCTTAAGATCTAGATTTACTCCCGGCACAGATACGCAGTATTTT
CASSLRSRFTPGTDTQYF
>TRBD2|TRBV7-2|TRBJ2-7|-
TGTGCCAGCAGCTTAAGACTAGCGGCCGAGCAGTACTTC
CASSLRLAAEQYF
>TRBD2|TRBV12-3/TRBV12-4|TRBJ2-5|few
TGTGCCAGCAGCATACTAGCGGGAGAGGAAGAGACCCAGTACTTC
CASSILAGEEETQYF
>-|TRBV9|TRBJ2-1|few
TGTGCCAGCAGCCCTACCGGGACTCACAATGAGCAGTTCTTC
CASSPTGTHNEQFF
>-|TRBV7-6|TRBJ2-2|-
TGTGCCAGCAGCTTAGATCCGCTGGCCGGGGAGCTGTTTTTT
CASSLDPLAGELFF